This is a list of T cell receptor beta chains from one sample in a study of memory CD4+ T cells and cytomegalovirus serostatus. The repertoire was sequenced with immunoSEQ multiplex PCR; TCRdb's copy has only in-frame clones and lacks some. In the table there are roughly 64,000 clones, over 60% of which are singletons. The material sequenced was memory CD4+ T cells from blood. The receptors originated from an adult in good health and CMV-seronegative. Both conserved end residues are part of each CDR3. D genes are given only for firm matches. Size tells how often a clone was seen (once, few, many) or the class of an expanded clone, and some rows leave it out.

TRBV7-9,.,TRBJ2-3,.,TGTGCCAGCATGGATGTCGGCGGCCCCACAGATACGCAGTATTTT,CASMDVGGPTDTQYF
TRBV19,.,TRBJ2-7,medium-sized,TGTGCCAGTAGTATTCGGTCAGGGGACTCCTACGAGCAGTACTTC,CASSIRSGDSYEQYF
TRBV10-3,TRBD1,TRBJ1-1,.,TGTGCCATCAGTAATGGACAGGGGAATACTGAAGCTTTCTTT,CAISNGQGNTEAFF
TRBV7-2,.,TRBJ2-7,once,TGTGCCAGCAGCTTACTATTCTCCAGCTCCTACGAGCAGTACTTC,CASSLLFSSSYEQYF
TRBV5-1,.,TRBJ2-7,.,TGCGCCAGCAGCTCGGACTTCGCAGGGTCCTACGAGCAGTACTTC,CASSSDFAGSYEQYF
TRBV7-2,TRBD2,TRBJ2-1,.,TGTGCCAGCAGCTCTCCGGGACTAGCGGGATTGAGGGCCAATGAGCAGTTCTTC,CASSSPGLAGLRANEQFF
TRBV9,TRBD1,TRBJ2-2,once,TGTGCCAGCAGCCACATGGACAGGCTTTACACCGGGGAGCTGTTTTTT,CASSHMDRLYTGELFF
TRBV7-9,.,TRBJ1-2,.,TGTGCCAGCAGCTTAGTATCAGGGAGAGTCTATGGCTACACCTTC,CASSLVSGRVYGYTF
TRBV11-2,TRBD1,TRBJ2-7,.,TGTGCCAGCAGCTCCGGGACAGGGATCGAGCAGTACTTC,CASSSGTGIEQYF
TRBV14,.,TRBJ2-7,few,TGTGCCAGCAGCCAAGCGGGACCCTACTACGAGCAGTACTTC,CASSQAGPYYEQYF
TRBV5-1,.,TRBJ1-1,.,TGCGCCAGCAGCTTACTTCAGAACACTGAAGCTTTCTTT,CASSLLQNTEAFF
TRBV30,.,TRBJ1-5,.,TGTGCCTGGAGTGTAGGCTCGGCCAGTTATAGCAATCAGCCCCAGCATTTT,CAWSVGSASYSNQPQHF
TRBV4-3,TRBD1,TRBJ1-2,.,TGCGCCAGCAGCCAAAATAGGCGGGAGGGGGCGCGTTATGGCTACACCTTC,CASSQNRREGARYGYTF
TRBV15,TRBD1,TRBJ1-5,.,TGTGCCACCGGGACAGGGAATCAGCCCCAGCATTTT,CATGTGNQPQHF
TRBV18,.,TRBJ1-1,.,TGTGCCAGCTCACCAGCCGTTGCCGGAAAGGGCACTGAAGCTTTCTTT,CASSPAVAGKGTEAFF
TRBV15,.,TRBJ2-4,once,TGTGCCACCAGCAGAGTTGGGCGAGGGCTCCCAGGGGAATTTCAGTACTTC,CATSRVGRGLPGEFQYF
TRBV7-2,TRBD1,TRBJ1-2,.,TGTGCCAGCAGCTCGGGACAGGGCGGTGGCTACACCTTC,CASSSGQGGGYTF
TRBV6-6,.,TRBJ2-7,.,TGTGCCAGCAGTTACTCGAGGCAGGGGTCAGGAGGGGGGTACTTC,CASSYSRQGSGGGYF
TRBV5-4,TRBD2,TRBJ2-5,.,TGTGCCAGCAGCTTATTTAGCGGGAGTGGGTGGGAGACCCAGTACTTC,CASSLFSGSGWETQYF
TRBV19,.,TRBJ2-6,.,TGTGCCAGTCTCTACTCTGGGGCCAACGTCCTGACTTTC,CASLYSGANVLTF
TRBV7-9,.,TRBJ1-2,.,TGTGCCAGCAGCTTTGGGGGGAATGGCTACACCTTC,CASSFGGNGYTF
TRBV9,.,TRBJ1-5,few,TGTGCCAGCAGTAAAGAGTACAATCAGCCCCAGCATTTT,CASSKEYNQPQHF
TRBV14,TRBD1,TRBJ2-7,.,TGTGCCAGCAGCCAACTACAGGGGTACTACGAGCAGTACTTC,CASSQLQGYYEQYF
TRBV5-1,.,TRBJ1-2,.,TGCGCCAGCAGCTTGGTACAGTCTAACTATGGCTACACCTTC,CASSLVQSNYGYTF
TRBV29-1,TRBD2,TRBJ2-7,.,TGCAGCGTCGACAAGGGACTAGCGGGGCGGGAGCAGTACTTC,CSVDKGLAGREQYF
TRBV27,.,TRBJ2-2,.,TGTGCCAGCAGTGTTGGACGGAACACCGGGGAGCTGTTTTTT,CASSVGRNTGELFF